This passage covers 13 T cell receptor beta chains from one sample sequenced in a study of neurological immune-mediated disorders. TCRdb processed the 5' RACE reads anew with MiXCR; each CDR3 protein has one entry. The repertoire has 100,000 to 150,000 distinct CDR3 sequences, roughly 3.2% of them found once; the top ten carry over 1%. Sample: PBMCs. These receptors all come from a woman aged 25-40 years with multiple sclerosis.

The V call is TRBV7-2, the J call TRBJ2-5, with D hard to call. Germline CDR1 reads SGHTA; CDR2 reads FQGNSA. The CDR3 is 15 amino acids. The ends were cut back, 1 base at V and 1 base at J, with 10 bases in the middle. CDR3 coding DNA: TGTGCCAGCAGCTTAGTATCGGCAGGCCAAGAGACCCAGTACTTC. This gives the protein CASSLVSAGQETQYF.

This clonotype was seen ten or more times. The chain carries TRBV14 and TRBJ2-1; no reliable D call. The CDR3 is 13 amino acids. The germline gives CDR1 SGHDN, CDR2 FVKESK. Trimming left V 0 bases short and J 15 bases short, with 15 bases between. The CDR3 loop is CASSQEWQARPFF. In DNA form, the CDR3 reads TGTGCCAGCAGCCAAGAGTGGCAGGCCCGTCCGTTCTTC.

This clonotype was observed at least ten times. The chain recombines TRBV7-2 with TRBJ2-7, with D tentatively TRBD2 (6 bases). The CDR3 loop spans 12 amino acids. V lost 7 bases and J lost 6, with 13 bases in between. CDR1 is SGHTA, CDR2 FQGNSA, per germline. The CDR3 nucleotides read TGTGCCAGCAACTTGGAGGGGAGCGAGCAGTACTTC. Protein: CASNLEGSEQYF.

Many counts were recorded for this clonotype. The rearrangement links TRBV7-8 to TRBJ2-6, with no clear D. Germline CDR1 SGHVS, CDR2 FQNEAQ. V lost 3 bases, J lost 1 base, and 7 bases lay in between. The CDR3 totals 15 residues. This chain's CDR3 is CASSLLTSGANVLTF. The DNA of the CDR3 is TGTGCCAGCAGCTTGCTGACGTCTGGGGCCAACGTCCTGACTTTC.

This clonotype was counted ten times or more. The chain joins TRBV19 to TRBJ1-1, with 7 nucleotides matching TRBD1. The CDR3 has 13 residues. The germline V gene has CDR1 LNHDA and CDR2 SQIVND (reference sequence). Trimming removed 3 bases from V and 3 bases from J; junction bases left unmatched: 1. The CDR3 sequence: CASSIDRDTEAFF. The DNA for the CDR3 is TGTGCCAGTAGTATCGACAGGGACACTGAAGCTTTCTTT.

There are many counts of this clonotype. This chain connects TRBV27 to TRBJ1-4; TRBD1 agrees at 7 bases. Germline CDR1 reads MNHEY; CDR2 reads SMNVEV (reference sequence). The CDR3 has 17 amino acids. J gave up 3 bases and V 1 base, and 8 bases lay outside the gene matches. For the CDR3, the DNA is TGTGCCAGCAGTTTATTCCCCCCACAGGGGCCTAATGAAAAACTGTTTTTT. This encodes CASSLFPPQGPNEKLFF.

This clonotype was counted at least ten times. This chain joins TRBV3-1 and TRBJ2-1; 14 nucleotides match TRBD2. The CDR3 consists of 15 residues. Trimming cost V 4 bases and J 10 bases; bases outside gene matches: 6. CDR1 and CDR2 from the germline V gene are LGHDT and YNNKEL (reference sequence). CDR3 sequence reads: CASSLGTSGSGEQFF. CDR3 sequence (DNA): TGTGCCAGCAGCCTAGGGACTAGCGGGAGTGGGGAGCAGTTCTTC.

This clonotype was seen ten or more times. This chain joins TRBV7-8 and TRBJ1-2; maybe TRBD1 (6 bases). Trimming left V 5 bases short and J 2 bases short, with 15 bases between. The CDR3 consists of 15 residues. Germline-derived CDR1 and CDR2 are SGHVS and FQNEAQ. This CDR3 reads CASSESSTGNYGYTF. DNA for the CDR3: TGTGCCAGCAGCGAATCGTCGACAGGCAACTATGGCTACACCTTC.

This clonotype was counted many times. This rearrangement joins TRBV29-1 to TRBJ1-2; weak D call: TRBD1 (6 bases). This CDR3 spans 14 amino acids. V dropped 5 bases and J dropped 1 base, with 14 bases sitting between them. The V gene's germline CDR1 is SQVTM and CDR2 ANQGSEA. The CDR3 is CSVYTGSINYGYTF. DNA for the CDR3: TGCAGCGTTTACACAGGGTCGATTAACTATGGCTACACCTTC.

This clonotype was detected many times. The gene calls are TRBV6-5 and TRBJ2-3; maybe TRBD1 (6 bases). Germline loops: CDR1 MNHEY, CDR2 SVGAGI. V was pared by 2 bases and J by 0 bases, with 6 bases between. The CDR3 contains 14 residues. Written as DNA, the CDR3 is TGTGCCAGCAGTTACGGACAGAGCACAGATACGCAGTATTTT. Protein product: CASSYGQSTDTQYF.

In its sample, this clonotype was seen many times. The CDR3: CSARRNEQFF. The DNA of the CDR3 is TGCAGTGCTAGAAGAAATGAGCAGTTCTTC. The gene calls are TRBV20-1 and TRBJ2-1; D is unresolved. The CDR3 length is 10 residues. V shed 2 bases and J shed 7 bases, with 3 bases lying between them. Germline loops: CDR1 DFQATT, CDR2 SNEGSKA (reference sequence).

There are many counts of this clonotype. The genes are TRBV20-1 and TRBJ1-5, with D uncertain. Trimming took off 0 bases at V and 0 bases at J, with 9 bases between the two ends. Germline assignment: CDR1 DFQATT and CDR2 SNEGSKA (reference sequence). This CDR3 comprises 15 residues. CDR3 in DNA: TGCAGTGCTAGAGATCCAAGGTATAGCAATCAGCCCCAGCATTTT. As protein: CSARDPRYSNQPQHF.

This clonotype was recorded many times. The chain carries TRBV29-1 and TRBJ2-1; perhaps D is TRBD1 or TRBD2 (5 bases each). This CDR3 is built from 15 residues. V lost 3 bases to trimming and J lost 7 bases, with 19 bases between them. Germline CDR1 reads SQVTM; CDR2 reads ANQGSEA. The CDR3 sequence: CSVDPPERKGNEQFF. In DNA, the CDR3 is TGCAGCGTTGACCCGCCGGAGCGGAAGGGGAATGAGCAGTTCTTC.